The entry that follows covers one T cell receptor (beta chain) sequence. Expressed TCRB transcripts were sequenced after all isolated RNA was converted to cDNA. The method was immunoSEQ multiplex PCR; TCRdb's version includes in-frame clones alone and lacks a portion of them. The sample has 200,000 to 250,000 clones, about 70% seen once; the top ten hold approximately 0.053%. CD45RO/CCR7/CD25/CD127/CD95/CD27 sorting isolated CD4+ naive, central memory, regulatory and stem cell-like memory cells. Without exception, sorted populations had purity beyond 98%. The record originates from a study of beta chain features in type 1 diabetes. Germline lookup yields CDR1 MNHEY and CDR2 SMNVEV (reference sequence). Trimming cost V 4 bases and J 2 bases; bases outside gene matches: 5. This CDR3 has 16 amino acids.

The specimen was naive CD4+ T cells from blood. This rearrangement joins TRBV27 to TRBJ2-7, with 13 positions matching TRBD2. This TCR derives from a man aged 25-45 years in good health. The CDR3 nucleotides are TGTGCCAGCAGTTCCCTGGGGACTAGCGGGACCTACGAGCAGTACTTC. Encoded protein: CASSSLGTSGTYEQYF.